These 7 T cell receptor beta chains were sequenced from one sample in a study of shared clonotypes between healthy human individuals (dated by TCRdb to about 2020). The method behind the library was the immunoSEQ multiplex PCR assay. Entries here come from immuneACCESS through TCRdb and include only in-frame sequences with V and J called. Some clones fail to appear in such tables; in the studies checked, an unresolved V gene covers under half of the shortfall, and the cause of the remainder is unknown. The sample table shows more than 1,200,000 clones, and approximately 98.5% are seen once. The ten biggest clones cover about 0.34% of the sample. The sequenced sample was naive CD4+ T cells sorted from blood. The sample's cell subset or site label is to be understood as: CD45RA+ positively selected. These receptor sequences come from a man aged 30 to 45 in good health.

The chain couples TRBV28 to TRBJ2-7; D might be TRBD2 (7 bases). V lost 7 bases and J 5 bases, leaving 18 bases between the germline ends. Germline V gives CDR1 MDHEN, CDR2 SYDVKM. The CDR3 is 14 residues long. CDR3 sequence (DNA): TGTGCCAGCACCCGGGGGGCGGGTCTCCACGAGCAGTACTTC. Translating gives CASTRGAGLHEQYF.

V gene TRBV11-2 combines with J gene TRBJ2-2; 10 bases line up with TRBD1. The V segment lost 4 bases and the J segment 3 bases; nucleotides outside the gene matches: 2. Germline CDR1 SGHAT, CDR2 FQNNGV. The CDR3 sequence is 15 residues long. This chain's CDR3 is CASSWDRGYTGELFF. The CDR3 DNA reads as TGTGCCAGCAGCTGGGACAGGGGATACACCGGGGAGCTGTTTTTT.

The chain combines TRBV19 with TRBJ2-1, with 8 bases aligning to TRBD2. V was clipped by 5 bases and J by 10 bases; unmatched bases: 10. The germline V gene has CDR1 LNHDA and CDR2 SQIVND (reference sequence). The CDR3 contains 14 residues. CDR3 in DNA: TGTGCCAGTAGTCAGGGACTAGAACGATACGAGCAGTTCTTC. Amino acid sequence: CASSQGLERYEQFF. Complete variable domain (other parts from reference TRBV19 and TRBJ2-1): DGGITQSPKYLFRKEGQNVTLSCEQNLNHDAMYWYRQDPGQGLRLIYYSQIVNDFQKGDIAEGYSVSREKKESFPLTVTSAQKNPTAFYLCASSQGLERYEQFFGPGTRLTVL.

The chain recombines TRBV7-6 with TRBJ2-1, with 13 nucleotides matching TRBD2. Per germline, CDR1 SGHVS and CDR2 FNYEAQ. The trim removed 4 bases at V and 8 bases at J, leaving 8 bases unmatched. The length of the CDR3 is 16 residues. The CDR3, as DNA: TGTGCCAGCAGCTACGACTGGACTAGCGGGAGATATGAGCAGTTCTTC. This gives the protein CASSYDWTSGRYEQFF.

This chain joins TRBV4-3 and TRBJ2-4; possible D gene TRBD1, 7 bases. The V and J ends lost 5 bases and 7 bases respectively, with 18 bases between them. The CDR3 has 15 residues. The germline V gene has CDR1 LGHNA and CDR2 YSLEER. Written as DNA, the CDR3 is TGCGCCAGCAGCAGAACCCAGGGGGGTTGGAACATTCAGTACTTC. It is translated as CASSRTQGGWNIQYF.

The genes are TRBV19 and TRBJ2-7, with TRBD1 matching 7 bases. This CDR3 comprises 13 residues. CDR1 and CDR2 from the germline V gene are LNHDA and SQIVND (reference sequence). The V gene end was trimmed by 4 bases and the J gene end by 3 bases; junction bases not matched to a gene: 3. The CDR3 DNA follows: TGTGCCAGTAGTAGTGGACAGGTCTACGAGCAGTACTTC. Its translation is CASSSGQVYEQYF.

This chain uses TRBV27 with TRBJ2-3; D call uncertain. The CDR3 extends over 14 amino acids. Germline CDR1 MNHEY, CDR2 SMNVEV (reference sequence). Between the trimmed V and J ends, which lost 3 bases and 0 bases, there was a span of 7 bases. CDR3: CASSFGGSTDTQYF. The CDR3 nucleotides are TGTGCCAGCAGTTTCGGCGGAAGCACAGATACGCAGTATTTT.